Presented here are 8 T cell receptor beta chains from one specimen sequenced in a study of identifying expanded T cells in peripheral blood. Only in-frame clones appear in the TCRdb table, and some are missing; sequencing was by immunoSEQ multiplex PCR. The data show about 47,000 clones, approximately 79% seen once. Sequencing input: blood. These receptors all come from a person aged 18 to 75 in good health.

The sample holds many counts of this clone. The CDR3 coding sequence is TGTGCCAGCAGCCCCCAGGGCAGGGGGAATCCTGAAGCTTTCTTT. It translates to CASSPQGRGNPEAFF. This sequence joins TRBV9 and TRBJ1-1; 7 nucleotides line up with TRBD1. With 4 bases clipped from V and 6 bases from J, the junction kept 12 bases outside the gene matches. The CDR3 extends over 15 amino acids. Germline V CDR1 and CDR2: SGDLS, YYNGEE.

The CDR3 DNA follows: TGTGCCAGCAGCTTGGGACACCTAAAAACTTATGGCTACACCTTC. As protein: CASSLGHLKTYGYTF. The chain carries TRBV4-2 and TRBJ1-2, with D perhaps matching TRBD1 (6 bases). Per the germline V gene, CDR1 is LGHNA and CDR2 is YNFKEQ. V shed 5 bases and J shed 5 bases, with 18 bases lying between them. This CDR3 is built from 15 residues.

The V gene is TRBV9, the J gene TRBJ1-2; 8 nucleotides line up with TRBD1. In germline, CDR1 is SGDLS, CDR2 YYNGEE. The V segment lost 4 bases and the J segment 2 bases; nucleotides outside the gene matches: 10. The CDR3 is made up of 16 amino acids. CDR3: CASSLPSQGANYGYTF. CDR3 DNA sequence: TGTGCCAGCAGCCTCCCATCCCAGGGGGCGAACTATGGCTACACCTTC.

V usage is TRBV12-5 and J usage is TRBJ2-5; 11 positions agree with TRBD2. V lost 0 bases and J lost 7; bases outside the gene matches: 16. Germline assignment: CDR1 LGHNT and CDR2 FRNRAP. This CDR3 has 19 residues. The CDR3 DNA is TGTGCTAGTGGTTTGGTCGCCCCCATAGCGGGAGGGGGGGGCCGGACCCAGTACTTC. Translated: CASGLVAPIAGGGGRTQYF. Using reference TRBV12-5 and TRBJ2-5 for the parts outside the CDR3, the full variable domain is DARVTQTPRHKVTEMGQEVTMRCQPILGHNTVFWYRQTMMQGLELLAYFRNRAPLDDSGMPKDRFSAEMPDATLATLKIQPSEPRDSAVYFCASGLVAPIAGGGGRTQYFGPGTRLLVL.

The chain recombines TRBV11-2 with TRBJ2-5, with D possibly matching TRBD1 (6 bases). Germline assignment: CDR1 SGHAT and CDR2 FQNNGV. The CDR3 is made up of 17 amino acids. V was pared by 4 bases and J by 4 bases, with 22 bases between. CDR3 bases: TGTGCCAGCAGCTCCCGGCGAGGACAGACCTCGCCAGAGACCCAGTACTTC. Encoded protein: CASSSRRGQTSPETQYF.

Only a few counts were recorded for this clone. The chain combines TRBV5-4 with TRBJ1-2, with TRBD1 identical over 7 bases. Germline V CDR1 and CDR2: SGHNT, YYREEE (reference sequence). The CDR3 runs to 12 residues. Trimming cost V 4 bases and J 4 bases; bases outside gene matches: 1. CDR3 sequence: CASSRDSYGYTF. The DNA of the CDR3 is TGTGCCAGCAGCAGGGACAGCTATGGCTACACCTTC.

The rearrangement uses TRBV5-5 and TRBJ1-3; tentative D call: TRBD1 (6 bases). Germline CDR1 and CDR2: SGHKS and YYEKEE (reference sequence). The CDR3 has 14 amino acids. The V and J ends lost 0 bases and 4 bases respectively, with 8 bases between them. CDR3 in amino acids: CASSLVGAGNTIYF. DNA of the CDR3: TGTGCCAGCAGCTTGGTGGGGGCCGGAAACACCATATATTTT.

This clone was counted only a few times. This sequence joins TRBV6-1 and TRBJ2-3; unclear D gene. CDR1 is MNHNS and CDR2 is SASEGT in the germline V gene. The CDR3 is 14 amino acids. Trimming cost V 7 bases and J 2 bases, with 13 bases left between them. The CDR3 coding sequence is TGTGCCAGCATGGGCAGAGAATACACAGATACGCAGTATTTT. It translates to CASMGREYTDTQYF.